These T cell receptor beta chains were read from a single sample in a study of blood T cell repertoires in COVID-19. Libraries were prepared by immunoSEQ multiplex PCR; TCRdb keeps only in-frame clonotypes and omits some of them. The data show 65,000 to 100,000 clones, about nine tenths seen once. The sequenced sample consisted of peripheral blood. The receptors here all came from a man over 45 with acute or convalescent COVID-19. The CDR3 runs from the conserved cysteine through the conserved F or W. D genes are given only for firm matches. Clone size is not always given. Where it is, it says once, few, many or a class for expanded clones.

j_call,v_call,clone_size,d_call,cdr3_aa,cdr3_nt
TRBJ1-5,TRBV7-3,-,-,CASSLISGERVNQPQHF,TGTGCCAGCAGCTTAATCTCAGGGGAGAGAGTCAATCAGCCCCAGCATTTT
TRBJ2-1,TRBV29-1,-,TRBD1,CSVRGTGEYNEQFF,TGCAGCGTCCGGGGGACAGGGGAGTACAATGAGCAGTTCTTC
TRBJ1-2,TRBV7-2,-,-,CASSLAPTRNYGYTF,TGTGCCAGCAGCTTAGCGCCAACCAGGAACTATGGCTACACCTTC
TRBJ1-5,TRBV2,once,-,CASSRESGFYSNQPQHF,TGTGCCAGCAGCCGAGAATCAGGATTTTATAGCAATCAGCCCCAGCATTTT
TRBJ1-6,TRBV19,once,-,CASLGGFNSPLHF,TGTGCCAGCCTGGGGGGATTTAATTCACCCCTCCACTTT
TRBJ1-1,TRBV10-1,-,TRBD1,CASSEFEGDRRKNTEAFF,TGCGCCAGCAGTGAGTTTGAAGGGGACAGGAGAAAAAACACTGAAGCTTTCTTT
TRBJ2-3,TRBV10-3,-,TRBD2,CAISDLVSGGESDTQYF,TGTGCCATCAGTGACCTAGTCAGCGGGGGGGAATCAGATACGCAGTATTTT
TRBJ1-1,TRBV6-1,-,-,CASSESGRAEAFF,TGTGCCAGCAGTGAAAGCGGGAGAGCTGAAGCTTTCTTT
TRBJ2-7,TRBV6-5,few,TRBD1,CASSIGQGSHEQYF,TGTGCCAGCAGCATCGGACAGGGTTCCCACGAGCAGTACTTC
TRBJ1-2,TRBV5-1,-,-,CASSLSGPYGYTF,TGCGCCAGCAGCTTGTCAGGGCCCTATGGCTACACCTTC
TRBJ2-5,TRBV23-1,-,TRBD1,CASSQSETGGEETQYF,TGCGCCAGCAGTCAATCGGAGACAGGGGGTGAGGAGACCCAGTACTTC
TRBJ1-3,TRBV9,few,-,CASSVDPSSISTRGNTIYF,TGTGCCAGCAGCGTAGACCCATCCTCAATCTCGACACGCGGAAACACCATATATTTT
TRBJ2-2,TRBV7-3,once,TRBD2,CASSLTGGKNTGELFF,TGTGCCAGCAGCTTAACGGGGGGGAAGAACACCGGGGAGCTGTTTTTT
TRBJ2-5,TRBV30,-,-,CAPLGTGPSGLETQYF,TGTGCTCCTCTTGGTACCGGCCCGTCGGGTTTAGAGACCCAGTACTTC
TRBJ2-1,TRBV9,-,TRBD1,CASSPRDSSEQFF,TGTGCCAGCAGCCCACGGGACAGTAGTGAGCAGTTCTTC
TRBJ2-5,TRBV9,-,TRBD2,CASSVGLAGGETQYF,TGTGCCAGCAGCGTAGGTCTAGCGGGGGGCGAGACCCAGTACTTC
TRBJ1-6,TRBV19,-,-,CATADSHNSPLHF,TGTGCCACTGCCGACAGTCATAATTCACCCCTCCACTTT
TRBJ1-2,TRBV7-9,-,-,CASSLGEARRGYTF,TGTGCCAGCAGCTTAGGGGAGGCCCGGCGGGGCTACACCTTC
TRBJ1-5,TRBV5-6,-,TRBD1,CASSSTGTGGQPQHF,TGTGCCAGCAGCTCAACCGGGACAGGCGGTCAGCCCCAGCATTTT
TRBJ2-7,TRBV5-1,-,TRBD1,CASSAGTGGYEQYF,TGCGCCAGCAGCGCCGGGACAGGGGGGTACGAGCAGTACTTC
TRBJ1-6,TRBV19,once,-,CASSGRGNSPLHF,TGTGCCAGTAGTGGCAGGGGCAATTCACCCCTCCACTTT
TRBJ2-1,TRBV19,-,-,CASSILVFNEQFF,TGTGCCAGTAGTATACTAGTTTTCAATGAGCAGTTCTTC
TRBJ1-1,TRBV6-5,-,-,CASSPGRGDTEAFF,TGTGCCAGCAGCCCCGGGAGGGGAGACACTGAAGCTTTCTTT
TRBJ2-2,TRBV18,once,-,CASSIEGDTGELFF,TGTGCCAGCTCCATCGAGGGGGACACCGGGGAGCTGTTTTTT
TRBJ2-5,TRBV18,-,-,CASSLQVFQETQYF,TGTGCCAGCTCACTACAGGTGTTCCAAGAGACCCAGTACTTC
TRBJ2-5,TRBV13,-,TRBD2,CASSHESGGAWETQYF,TGTGCCAGCAGCCATGAGAGCGGGGGGGCCTGGGAGACCCAGTACTTC
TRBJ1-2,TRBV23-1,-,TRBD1,CASTQDREGYTF,TGCGCCAGCACCCAGGACAGGGAAGGCTACACCTTC
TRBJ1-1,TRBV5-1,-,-,CASSFNSPGGTEAFF,TGCGCCAGCAGCTTCAATTCTCCCGGGGGCACTGAAGCTTTCTTT
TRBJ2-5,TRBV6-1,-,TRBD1,CASSEAAGGVKETQYF,TGTGCCAGCAGTGAAGCCGCAGGGGGTGTAAAAGAGACCCAGTACTTC
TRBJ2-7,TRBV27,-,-,CASSFRGTYEQYF,TGTGCCAGCAGTTTCCGCGGAACCTACGAGCAGTACTTC
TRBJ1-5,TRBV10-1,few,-,CASRKDSSNQPQHF,TGCGCCAGCAGGAAAGACAGTAGCAATCAGCCCCAGCATTTT
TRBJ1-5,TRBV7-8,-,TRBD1,CASSLATGASNQPQHF,TGTGCCAGCAGCTTAGCTACAGGGGCCTCCAATCAGCCCCAGCATTTT
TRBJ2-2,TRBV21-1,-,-,CASSKLQGQTNTGELFF,TGTGCCAGCAGCAAACTACAGGGACAGACGAACACCGGGGAGCTGTTTTTT
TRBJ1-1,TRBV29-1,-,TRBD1,CSVDGQGGTEAFF,TGCAGCGTCGACGGACAGGGCGGCACTGAAGCTTTCTTT
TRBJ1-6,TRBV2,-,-,CASRWEWGDNSPLHF,TGTGCCAGCAGATGGGAGTGGGGGGATAATTCACCCCTCCACTTT
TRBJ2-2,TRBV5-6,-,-,CASSLASWELFF,TGTGCCAGCAGCTTGGCCTCCTGGGAGCTGTTTTTT
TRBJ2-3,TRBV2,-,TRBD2,CASSQGLARDTQYF,TGTGCCAGCAGTCAGGGACTAGCGAGAGATACGCAGTATTTT
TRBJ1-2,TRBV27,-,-,CASSIIRDSVGSYTF,TGTGCCAGCAGTATAATCCGGGACTCCGTCGGGAGCTACACCTTC
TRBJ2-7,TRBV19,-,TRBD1,CASSYRGRVEQYF,TGTGCCAGTAGTTACAGGGGAAGGGTCGAGCAGTACTTC
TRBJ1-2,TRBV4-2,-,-,CASSRGEGADGYTF,TGTGCCAGCAGCCGGGGAGAGGGCGCGGATGGCTACACCTTC
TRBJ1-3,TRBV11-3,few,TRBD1,CASSPGQGPGNTIYF,TGTGCCAGCAGCCCCGGACAGGGGCCTGGAAACACCATATATTTT
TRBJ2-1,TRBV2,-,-,CASSDGGIGDRFF,TGTGCCAGCAGTGACGGAGGCATTGGGGATCGGTTCTTC
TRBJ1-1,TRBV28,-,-,CASSLFTNTEAFF,TGTGCCAGCAGTTTATTCACTAACACTGAAGCTTTCTTT
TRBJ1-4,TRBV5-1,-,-,CASSWDRTATTNEKLFF,TGCGCCAGCAGCTGGGACCGGACAGCAACAACTAATGAAAAACTGTTTTTT
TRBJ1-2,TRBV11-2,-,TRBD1,CASSALQGLNYGYTF,TGTGCCAGCAGCGCACTACAGGGGCTGAACTATGGCTACACCTTC
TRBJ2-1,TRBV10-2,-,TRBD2,CASSSGGNNEQFF,TGCGCCAGCTCTAGCGGGGGGAACAATGAGCAGTTCTTC
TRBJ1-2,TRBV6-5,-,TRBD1,CAGTGGASLYDYTF,TGTGCCGGAACAGGGGGCGCCTCACTCTACGACTACACCTTC